This TCR beta chain was observed in a study of long-term antiretroviral therapy in people with HIV. V lost 8 bases, J lost 3 bases, and 8 bases lay in between. Germline CDR1 and CDR2: ENHRY and SYGVKD. There are 11 residues in the CDR3. It was version v3.0 of the immunoSEQ assay that was run at survey level. A target of 40,000-50,000 T-cell genomes per sample was set for sequencing. Sequencing was performed with immunoSEQ multiplex PCR; in TCRdb, only in-frame clones are kept and a portion is missing. The sample holds 20,000 to 30,000 clones, about 83% seen once. This clonotype was sampled from a man between 18 and 35 years old with HIV. The specimen was unsorted PBMCs, collected 3 years after starting antiretroviral therapy. V is TRBV10-3 and J is TRBJ2-7; possibly TRBD1 for D (5 bases). The CDR3 region has the DNA TGTGCCATCGGGCAGGGCTACGAGCAGTACTTC. Amino acids: CAIGQGYEQYF.